This T cell receptor (beta chain) was captured by sequencing in a study of T cells in Graves' hyperthyroidism and ophthalmopathy. The germline gives CDR1 SGHTA, CDR2 FQGTGA. The CDR3 loop spans 15 amino acids. After removal of 4 bases from V and 6 bases from J, the junction contained 5 bases not matched to a gene. RNA transcripts were the template for amplifying TCR beta CDR3 regions. Initially, a first-round RT-PCR of the TCR CDR3 employed the HTBI primer set. MiXCR, applied by TCRdb to the multiplex PCR reads, yields one record per CDR3 protein. The profile shows some 600,000 distinct CDR3 sequences, more than 45% of them singletons. In its sample, this clonotype was seen many times.

The material sequenced was peripheral blood or thyroid tissue (not recorded which). This clonotype was sampled from a woman aged 18-29 years with Graves' hyperthyroidism. This chain links TRBV7-3 with TRBJ2-5, with TRBD2 matching 13 bases. CDR3 coding DNA: TGTGCCAGCAGCTGGACTAGCGGGAGCGAGCAGACCCAGTACTTC. It translates to CASSWTSGSEQTQYF.